This entry lists 10 T cell receptor beta chains sequenced from one sample in a study of T cells in women clearing cervical HPV infection. Data came from immunoSEQ multiplex PCR; TCRdb stores just in-frame clones and leaves some out. The sample includes tens of thousands of clones. The sequenced sample consisted of blood buffy coat. These receptors originate from a woman between 18 and 70 years old with a cervical HPV16 infection that either progressed to CIN3+ or cleared (not recorded which).

In regard to this clone: From the germline J gene comes the end of the CDR3, since the read stops 3 residues before it. The rearrangement uses TRBV11-2 and TRBJ2-7; D ambiguous. Germline V CDR1 and CDR2: SGHAT, FQNNGV. With 5 bases removed from V and 5 bases from J, the gap between germline ends came to 16 bases. CDR3 size: 14 residues. CDR3 DNA, as far as it was read: TGTGCCAGCAGCGCCAGATCAGGATCTAACGAG. Translated: CASSARSGSNE. The complete CDR3 reads CASSARSGSNEQYF.

CDR3 loop: CASSQGIAGEPSSYEQYF. Partial CDR3 DNA: TGTGCCAGCAGCCAAGGCATAGCGGGGGAACCCTCGAGCTACGAG. The genes are TRBV4-2 and TRBJ2-7; 9 bases are shared with TRBD2. The read halts 3 residues ahead of the CDR3 end, with the missing end drawn from the germline J gene. Germline values: CDR1 LGHNA, CDR2 YNFKEQ. Trimming cost V 1 base and J 3 bases; bases outside gene matches: 13. The CDR3 runs 18 residues.

A word on this clone: The CDR3 end falls 3 residues outside the read, so it is completed with the germline J gene. This chain uses TRBV15 with TRBJ2-1; 9 bases align to TRBD2. This CDR3 comprises 14 residues. Germline CDR1 is LNHNV and CDR2 is YYDKDF (reference sequence). Unmatched junction bases numbered 2, after V lost 1 base and J lost 7 bases. The covered CDR3 bases are TGTGCCACCAGCAGAGGACTAGCGGAGAATGAG. This sequence encodes CATSRGLAENE. The CDR3 as a whole reads CATSRGLAENEQFF. Together with reference TRBV15 and TRBJ2-1, the CDR3 gives the full variable domain: DAMVIQNPRYQVTQFGKPVTLSCSQTLNHNVMYWYQQKSSQAPKLLFHYYDKDFNNEADTPDNFQSRRPNTSFCFLDIRSPGLGDTAMYLCATSRGLAENEQFFGPGTRLTVL.

On this clone itself: The CDR3 end falls 3 residues outside the read, so it is completed with the germline J gene. The V gene is TRBV18, the J gene TRBJ1-1, with D uncertain. Looked up from germline, CDR1 is KGHSH and CDR2 is LQKENI. CDR3 length: 15 residues. This CDR3 reads CASSPGALNTDTAFF. Partial CDR3 DNA: TGTGCCAGCTCACCAGGCGCGCTTAACACAGATACG.

Turning to this clone: From the germline J gene comes the end of the CDR3, since the read stops 3 residues before it. The gene calls are TRBV7-3 and TRBJ2-2, with TRBD2 matching over 9 bases. In germline, CDR1 is SGHTA, CDR2 FQGTGA. V was pared by 4 bases and J by 6 bases, with 3 bases of the junction left unmatched. The CDR3 is 14 residues long. Here the CDR3 reads CASSSRLAAGELFF. Partial CDR3 DNA: TGTGCCAGCAGCTCACGACTAGCGGCCGGGGAG.

About this clone: Read sequence stops 3 residues before the CDR3 end, and the germline J gene provides the missing end. The V gene is TRBV19, the J gene TRBJ1-2, with a possible D match to TRBD1 (5 bases). Per the germline V gene, CDR1 is LNHDA and CDR2 is SQIVND (reference sequence). V was pared by 7 bases and J by 0 bases, with 18 bases between. The CDR3 has 16 residues. This chain's CDR3 is CASKNRNRMTNYGYTF. The part of the CDR3 DNA that was read is TGTGCCAGTAAGAACAGGAACCGTATGACTAACTATGGC.

Points on this clone: The read stops 3 residues short of the end of the CDR3; the missing end is completed from the germline J gene. This sequence joins TRBV5-1 and TRBJ2-3; possible D gene TRBD1, 7 bases. The CDR3 extends over 15 amino acids. Germline loops: CDR1 SGHRS, CDR2 YFSETQ. The CDR3 loop is CASSGGLLSQETQYF. Partial CDR3 DNA: TGCGCCAGCTCAGGGGGGCTTCTTTCCCAAGAGACG. Full variable domain (missing parts from reference TRBV5-1 and TRBJ2-3): KAGVTQTPRYLIKTRGQQVTLSCSPISGHRSVSWYQQTPGQGLQFLFEYFSETQRNKGNFPGRFSGRQFSNSRSEMNVSTLELGDSALYLCASSGGLLSQETQYFGPGTRLTVL.

As to this clone: The sequenced fragment ends 3 residues before the CDR3 boundary, so the rest is inferred from the germline J gene. The chain uses TRBV7-8 and TRBJ2-2; possibly TRBD1 for D (5 bases). V dropped 5 bases and J dropped 5 bases, with 9 bases sitting between them. The CDR3 covers 13 residues. Germline V gene sequence: CDR1 SGHVS, CDR2 FQNEAQ. Partial CDR3 DNA: TGTGCCAGCAGCGCCAGGGTTACCGGGGAG. Its protein is CASSARVTGE. The whole CDR3 sequence is CASSARVTGELFF. The complete variable domain, with remaining parts taken from reference TRBV7-8 and TRBJ2-2, reads GAGVSQSPRYKVAKRGQDVALRCDPISGHVSLFWYQQALGQGPEFLTYFQNEAQLDKSGLPSDRFFAERPEGSVSTLKIQRTQQEDSAVYLCASSARVTGELFFGEGSRLTVL.

As to this clone: The read terminates 3 residues ahead of where the CDR3 ends, so the germline J gene completes it. This chain links TRBV18 with TRBJ1-1; D gene uncertain. Trimming pared 6 bases from V and 0 bases from J, leaving 14 bases between. Germline V lookup: CDR1 KGHSH, CDR2 LQKENI. The CDR3 covers 15 residues. CDR3 DNA (partial): TGTGCCAGCTCCCCCCGAACTACTTTGAACACTGAA. This sequence encodes CASSPRTTLNTE. In full, the CDR3 reads CASSPRTTLNTEAFF.

As for this clone: The observed sequence ends 3 residues before the CDR3 terminus, with the missing tail filled in from the germline J gene. The chain recombines TRBV18 with TRBJ1-2, with TRBD1 as a possible D gene (6 bases). In germline, CDR1 is KGHSH, CDR2 LQKENI. This CDR3 has 14 amino acids. The chain's CDR3 is CASSPIQGPYDYTF. CDR3 bases read: TGTGCCAGCTCACCAATACAGGGCCCTTACGAC.